This TCR beta chain appears in the sequencing data of a study of neurological immune-mediated disorders. Study-wide points: The absence of any CDR3 amino acid sequence shared by expanded clones across subjects suggests that repertoires were private in all groups. On phylogenetic grouping, the repertoires of 18 of 34 multiple sclerosis patients fell within one related-CDR3 cluster, constituting a possible signature.

The CDR3 is 17 amino acids. The trim removed 3 bases at V and 4 bases at J, leaving 15 bases unmatched. Germline CDR1 is DFQATT and CDR2 is SNEGSKA (reference sequence). Ten or more counts support this clonotype. Its specificity is unknown. The cDNA came from 5'RACE, which used 10-nucleotide random UMIs. TCRdb reprocessed the 5' RACE reads via MiXCR and lists one record per CDR3 protein. The sample consists of roughly 120,000 distinct CDR3 sequences, more than 2.5% of them appearing once. The sequencing sample was made of PBMCs. This chain joins TRBV20-1 and TRBJ2-5; the match to TRBD1 covers 9 bases. The receptor was isolated from a woman aged 25 to 39 with multiple sclerosis. The CDR3 sequence is CSASSTGGAPGRETQYF. The CDR3 DNA sequence: TGCAGTGCTAGTAGTACAGGGGGCGCGCCTGGGCGAGAGACCCAGTACTTC.